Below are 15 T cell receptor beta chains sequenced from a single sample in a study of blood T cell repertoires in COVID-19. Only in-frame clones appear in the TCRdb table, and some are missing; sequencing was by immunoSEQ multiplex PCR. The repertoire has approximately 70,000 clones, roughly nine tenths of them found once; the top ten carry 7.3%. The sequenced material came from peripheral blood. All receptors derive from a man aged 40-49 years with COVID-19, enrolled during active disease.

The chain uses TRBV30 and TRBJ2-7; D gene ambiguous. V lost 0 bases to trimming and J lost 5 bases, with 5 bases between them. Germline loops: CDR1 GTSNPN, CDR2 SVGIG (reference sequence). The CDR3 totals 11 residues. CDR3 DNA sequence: TGTGCCTGGAGTGTACTCCACGAGCAGTACTTC. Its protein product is CAWSVLHEQYF.

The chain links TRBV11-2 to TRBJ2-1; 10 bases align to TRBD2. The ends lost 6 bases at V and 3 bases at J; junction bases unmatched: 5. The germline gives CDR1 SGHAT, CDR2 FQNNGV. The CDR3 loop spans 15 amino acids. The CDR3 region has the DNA TGTGCCAGCAGGCAACTAGCGGGGCTCTACAATGAGCAGTTCTTC. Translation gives CASRQLAGLYNEQFF.

The DNA of the CDR3 is TGTGCCAGTAAAGCGACTGGGGCGGAGACCCAGTACTTC. Its translation: CASKATGAETQYF. The chain joins TRBV19 to TRBJ2-5; TRBD1 is a possible D gene (5 bases). The CDR3 length is 13 residues. With 7 bases removed from V and 5 bases from J, the gap between germline ends came to 14 bases. Germline CDR1 and CDR2: LNHDA and SQIVND (reference sequence). Complete variable domain (other parts from reference TRBV19 and TRBJ2-5): DGGITQSPKYLFRKEGQNVTLSCEQNLNHDAMYWYRQDPGQGLRLIYYSQIVNDFQKGDIAEGYSVSREKKESFPLTVTSAQKNPTAFYLCASKATGAETQYFGPGTRLLVL.

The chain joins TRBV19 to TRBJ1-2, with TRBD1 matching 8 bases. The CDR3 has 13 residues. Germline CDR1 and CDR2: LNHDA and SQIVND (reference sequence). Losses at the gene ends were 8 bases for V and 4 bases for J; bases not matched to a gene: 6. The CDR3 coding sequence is TGTGCCAGTGCGGACAGGGCTGGCTATGGCTACACCTTC. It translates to CASADRAGYGYTF. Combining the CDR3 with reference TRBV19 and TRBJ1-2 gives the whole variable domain DGGITQSPKYLFRKEGQNVTLSCEQNLNHDAMYWYRQDPGQGLRLIYYSQIVNDFQKGDIAEGYSVSREKKESFPLTVTSAQKNPTAFYLCASADRAGYGYTFGSGTRLTVV.

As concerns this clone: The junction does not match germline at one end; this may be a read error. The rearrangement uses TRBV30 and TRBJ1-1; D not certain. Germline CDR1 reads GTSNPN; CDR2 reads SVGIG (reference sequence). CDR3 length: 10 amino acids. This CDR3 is CAWNRAEAFF. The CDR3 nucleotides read TGTGCTTGGAACCGGGCTGAAGCTTTCTTT.

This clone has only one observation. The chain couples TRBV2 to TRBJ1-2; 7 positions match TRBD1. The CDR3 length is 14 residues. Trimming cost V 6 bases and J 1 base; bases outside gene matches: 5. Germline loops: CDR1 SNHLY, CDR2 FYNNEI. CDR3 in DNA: TGTGCCAGCAGGTCCGGGACAGATAACTATGGCTACACCTTC. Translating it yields CASRSGTDNYGYTF.

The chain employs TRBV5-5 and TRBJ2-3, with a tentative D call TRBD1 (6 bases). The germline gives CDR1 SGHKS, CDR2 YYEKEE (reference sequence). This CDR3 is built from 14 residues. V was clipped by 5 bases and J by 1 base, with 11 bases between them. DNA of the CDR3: TGTGCCAGCAGGCCGGCAGGGGGCACAGATACGCAGTATTTT. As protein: CASRPAGGTDTQYF.

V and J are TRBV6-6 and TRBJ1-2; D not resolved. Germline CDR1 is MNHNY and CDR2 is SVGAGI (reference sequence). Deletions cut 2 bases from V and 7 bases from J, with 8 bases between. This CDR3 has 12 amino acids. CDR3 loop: CASSYPRFGYTF. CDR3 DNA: TGTGCCAGCAGTTACCCGCGGTTTGGCTACACCTTC.

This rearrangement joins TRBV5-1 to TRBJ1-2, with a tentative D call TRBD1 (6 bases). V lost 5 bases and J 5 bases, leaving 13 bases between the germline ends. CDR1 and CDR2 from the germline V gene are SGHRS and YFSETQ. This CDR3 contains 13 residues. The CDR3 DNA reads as TGCGCCAGCAGACGGACAGAAACTTATGGCTACACCTTC. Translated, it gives CASRRTETYGYTF.

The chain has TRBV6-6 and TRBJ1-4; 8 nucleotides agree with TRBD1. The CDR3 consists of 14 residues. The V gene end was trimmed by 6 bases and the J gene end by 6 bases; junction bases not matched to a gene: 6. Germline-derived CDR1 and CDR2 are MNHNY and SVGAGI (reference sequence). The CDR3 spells CASSKGQDYEKLFF. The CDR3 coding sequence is TGTGCCAGCAGCAAGGGACAGGACTATGAAAAACTGTTTTTT.

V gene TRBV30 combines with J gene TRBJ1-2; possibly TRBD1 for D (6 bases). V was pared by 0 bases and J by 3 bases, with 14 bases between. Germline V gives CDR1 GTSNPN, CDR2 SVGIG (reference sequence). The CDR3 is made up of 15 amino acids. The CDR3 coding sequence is TGTGCCTGGAGTGTCGCGGGGGCCGACCACTATGGCTACACCTTC. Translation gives CAWSVAGADHYGYTF.

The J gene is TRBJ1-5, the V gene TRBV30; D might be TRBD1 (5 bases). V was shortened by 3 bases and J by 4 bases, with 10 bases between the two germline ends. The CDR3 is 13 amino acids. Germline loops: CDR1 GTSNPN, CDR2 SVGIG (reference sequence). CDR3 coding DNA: TGTGCCTGGAGAGGGACTGGTAATCAGCCCCAGCATTTT. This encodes CAWRGTGNQPQHF.

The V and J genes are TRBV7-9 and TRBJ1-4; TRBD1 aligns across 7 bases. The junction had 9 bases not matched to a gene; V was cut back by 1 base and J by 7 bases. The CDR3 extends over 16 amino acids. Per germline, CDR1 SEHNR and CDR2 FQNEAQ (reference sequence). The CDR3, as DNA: TGTGCCAGCAGCTTAGGAACAGGGGAAGTCTCTGAAAAACTGTTTTTT. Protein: CASSLGTGEVSEKLFF.

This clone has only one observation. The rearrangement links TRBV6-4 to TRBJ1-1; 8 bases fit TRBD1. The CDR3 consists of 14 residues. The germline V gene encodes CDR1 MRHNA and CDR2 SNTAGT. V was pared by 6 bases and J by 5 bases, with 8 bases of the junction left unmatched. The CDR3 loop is CASSPTGDGTEAFF. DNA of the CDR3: TGTGCCAGCAGCCCGACAGGGGATGGGACTGAAGCTTTCTTT.

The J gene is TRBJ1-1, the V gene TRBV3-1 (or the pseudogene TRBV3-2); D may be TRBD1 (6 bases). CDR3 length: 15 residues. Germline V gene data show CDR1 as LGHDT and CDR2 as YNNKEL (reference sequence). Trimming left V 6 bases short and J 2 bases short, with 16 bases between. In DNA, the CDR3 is TGTGCCAGCAGATCTTTAGACAGGCCCAACACTGAAGCTTTCTTT. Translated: CASRSLDRPNTEAFF.